This section outlines one T cell receptor (beta chain) sequence together with its context. The data were taken from a study of blood T cell repertoires in COVID-19. Study in general: The United States, Italy and Spain provided the acute and convalescent COVID-19 samples. In each case, the material was cDNA or gDNA derived from T cells, B-cell-depleted T cells, or PBMCs.

Original methodology: Estimation of nucleated cell counts relied on the amplification of reference gene primers. The data were produced by immunoSEQ multiplex PCR, yet TCRdb's version contains in-frame clones alone and is incomplete. That table supplies the V and J calls and clone size; D and trimming were determined from the DNA. The sample shows approximately 190,000 clones, 80% of them seen only once. Germline loops: CDR1 MNHEY, CDR2 SVGAGI. Deletions cut 8 bases from V and 3 bases from J, with 14 bases between. CDR3 size: 13 residues. The chain has TRBV6-5 and TRBJ2-7; the D gene is possibly TRBD1 (6 bases). The receptor was isolated from a man between 60 and 70 years old with acute or convalescent COVID-19. Sequencing input: peripheral blood. The CDR3 DNA reads TGTGCCAGCGGGGCAGGGGCTATCTACGAGCAGTACTTC. It yields the protein CASGAGAIYEQYF.